A single sample is the source of the 11 T cell receptor beta chains below, sequenced in a study of blood T cell repertoires in COVID-19. Here immunoSEQ multiplex PCR was the method, and the copy in TCRdb shows in-frame clones only, minus some. The table lists some 170,000 clones, around 80% of them singletons. Sequenced input: peripheral blood. The receptors were gathered from a woman in her sixties or seventies with acute or convalescent COVID-19.

This chain joins TRBV6-2 or TRBV6-3 and TRBJ2-7; the D gene is possibly TRBD2 (5 bases). V was cut by 0 bases and J by 5 bases, with 14 bases left in between. This CDR3 region has 15 residues. Germline loops: CDR1 MNHEY, CDR2 SVGEGT. The CDR3 DNA reads as TGTGCCAGCAGTTACTCGCTGACTAACCACCACGAGCAGTACTTC. Translation gives CASSYSLTNHHEQYF.

The chain joins TRBV9 to TRBJ1-1; possibly TRBD1 for D (6 bases). CDR3 size: 15 residues. Germline V CDR1 and CDR2: SGDLS, YYNGEE. V lost 3 bases and J 4 bases, leaving 16 bases between the germline ends. The CDR3 loop reads CASSALDSGSTEAFF. The CDR3 nucleotides read TGTGCCAGCAGCGCGTTGGACAGCGGATCCACTGAAGCTTTCTTT.

This sequence joins TRBV19 and TRBJ1-2; tentatively, D is TRBD1 (5 bases). There are 16 residues in the CDR3. Trimming stripped 3 bases from V and 3 bases from J, with 17 bases between. CDR1 is LNHDA and CDR2 is SQIVND in the germline V gene (reference sequence). CDR3 sequence (DNA): TGTGCCAGTAGTATTGGCGCGCTGGGGCGAGACTATGGCTACACCTTC. Translation gives CASSIGALGRDYGYTF. Full variable domain (outside the CDR3, taken from reference TRBV19 and TRBJ1-2): DGGITQSPKYLFRKEGQNVTLSCEQNLNHDAMYWYRQDPGQGLRLIYYSQIVNDFQKGDIAEGYSVSREKKESFPLTVTSAQKNPTAFYLCASSIGALGRDYGYTFGSGTRLTVV.

This clone was observed a handful of times. The gene calls are TRBV7-2 and TRBJ2-1; D is perhaps TRBD1 (6 bases). CDR3 length equals 15 residues. V was shortened by 1 base and J by 6 bases, with 13 bases between the two germline ends. Germline values: CDR1 SGHTA, CDR2 FQGNSA. DNA of the CDR3: TGTGCCAGCAGCTTAGTTTCAGGGGTTACCAATGAGCAGTTCTTC. Amino acids: CASSLVSGVTNEQFF.

This sequence joins TRBV24-1 and TRBJ2-2; D possibly corresponds to TRBD1 (5 bases). With 4 bases removed from V and 7 bases from J, the gap between germline ends came to 12 bases. CDR1 and CDR2 from the germline V gene are KGHDR and SFDVKD. This CDR3 is 14 amino acids long. The CDR3 protein is CATSEVQGDGELFF. DNA for the CDR3: TGTGCCACCAGTGAGGTTCAAGGGGACGGGGAGCTGTTTTTT.

This chain uses TRBV19 with TRBJ2-2; 8 bases are shared with TRBD1. The V segment lost 5 bases and the J segment 4 bases; nucleotides outside the gene matches: 6. This CDR3 is 15 amino acids long. Germline CDR1 is LNHDA and CDR2 is SQIVND (reference sequence). The CDR3 coding sequence is TGTGCCAGTAGTCCGGACAGGGTGAGCACCGGGGAGCTGTTTTTT. It translates to CASSPDRVSTGELFF.

The chain employs TRBV4-3 and TRBJ1-1; TRBD1 matches at 7 bases. V shed 0 bases, J shed 5 bases, and the junction held 9 bases outside the gene matches. The CDR3 is 16 amino acids. In germline, CDR1 is LGHNA, CDR2 YSLEER. Written as DNA, the CDR3 is TGCGCCAGCAGCCAAGATCCGGGAGACAGGGTTACTGAAGCTTTCTTT. This codes for CASSQDPGDRVTEAFF.

The chain combines TRBV2 with TRBJ2-6; the D gene is possibly TRBD2 (6 bases). CDR1 is SNHLY, CDR2 FYNNEI, per germline. The CDR3 is made up of 16 amino acids. Between the trimmed V and J ends, which lost 10 bases and 4 bases, there was a span of 20 bases. This chain's CDR3 is CATQIGLTPGANVLTF. DNA for the CDR3: TGTGCCACCCAAATTGGACTAACACCCGGGGCCAACGTCCTGACTTTC.

This clone was counted a few times. The CDR3 DNA reads as TGTGCCAGCAGTTACCGGCCAGGGACTAACTATGGCTACACCTTC. This sequence encodes CASSYRPGTNYGYTF. The chain employs TRBV6-6 and TRBJ1-2, with D possibly being TRBD1 (5 bases). V was cut by 2 bases and J by 0 bases, with 10 bases left in between. Germline CDR1 and CDR2: MNHNY and SVGAGI (reference sequence). The CDR3 totals 15 residues.

A word on this clone: The same CDR3 can be traced to other DNA sequences in this sample. The chain uses TRBV2 and TRBJ1-5; TRBD1 matches at 7 bases. The CDR3 has 15 residues. In germline, CDR1 is SNHLY, CDR2 FYNNEI. After removal of 2 bases from V and 1 base from J, the junction contained 2 bases not matched to a gene. The CDR3, as DNA: TGTGCCAGCAGTGAAAACAGGGGAAGCAATCAGCCCCAGCATTTT. It is translated as CASSENRGSNQPQHF.

This chain connects TRBV11-3 to TRBJ2-1; 13 bases are a match to TRBD2. The V segment lost 4 bases and the J segment 8 bases; nucleotides outside the gene matches: 5. The CDR3 covers 15 residues. Germline assignment: CDR1 SGHNT and CDR2 YENEEA. CDR3 bases: TGTGCCAGCAGCTACACTAGCGGGAGGGGCTATGAGCAGTTCTTC. Protein product: CASSYTSGRGYEQFF.